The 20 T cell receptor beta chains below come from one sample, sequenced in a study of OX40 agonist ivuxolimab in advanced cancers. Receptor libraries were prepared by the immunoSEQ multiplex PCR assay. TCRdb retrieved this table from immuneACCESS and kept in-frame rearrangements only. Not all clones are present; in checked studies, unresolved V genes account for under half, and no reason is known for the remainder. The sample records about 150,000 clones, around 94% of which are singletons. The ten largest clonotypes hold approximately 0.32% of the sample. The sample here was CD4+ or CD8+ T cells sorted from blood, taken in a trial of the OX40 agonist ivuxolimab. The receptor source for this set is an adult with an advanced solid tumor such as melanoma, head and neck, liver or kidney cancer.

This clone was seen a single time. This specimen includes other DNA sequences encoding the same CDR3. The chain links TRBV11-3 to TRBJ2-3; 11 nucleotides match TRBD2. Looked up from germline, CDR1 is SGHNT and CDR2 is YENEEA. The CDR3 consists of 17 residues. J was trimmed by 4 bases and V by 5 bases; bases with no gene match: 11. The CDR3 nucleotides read TGTGCCAGCAGCCTAGGTTGGACTAGCGGGCGGTCAGATACGCAGTATTTT. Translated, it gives CASSLGWTSGRSDTQYF.

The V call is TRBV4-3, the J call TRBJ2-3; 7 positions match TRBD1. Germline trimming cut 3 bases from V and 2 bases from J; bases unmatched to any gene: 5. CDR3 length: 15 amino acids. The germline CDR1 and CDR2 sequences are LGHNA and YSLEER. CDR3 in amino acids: CASSHRDSHTDTQYF. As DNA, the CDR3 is TGCGCCAGCAGCCACCGGGACAGCCACACAGATACGCAGTATTTT.

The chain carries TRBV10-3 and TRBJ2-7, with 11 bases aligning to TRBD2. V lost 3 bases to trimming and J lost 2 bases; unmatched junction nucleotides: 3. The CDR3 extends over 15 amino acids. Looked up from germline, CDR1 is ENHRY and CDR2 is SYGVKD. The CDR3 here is CAISDLAGGTYEQYF. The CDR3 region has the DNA TGTGCCATCAGTGATTTAGCGGGAGGGACCTACGAGCAGTACTTC.

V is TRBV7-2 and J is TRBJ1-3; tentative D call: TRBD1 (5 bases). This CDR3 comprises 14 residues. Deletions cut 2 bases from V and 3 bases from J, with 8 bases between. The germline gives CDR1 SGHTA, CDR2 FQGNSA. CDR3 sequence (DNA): TGTGCCAGCAGCTTACAGGGCGGTGGAAACACCATATATTTT. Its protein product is CASSLQGGGNTIYF.

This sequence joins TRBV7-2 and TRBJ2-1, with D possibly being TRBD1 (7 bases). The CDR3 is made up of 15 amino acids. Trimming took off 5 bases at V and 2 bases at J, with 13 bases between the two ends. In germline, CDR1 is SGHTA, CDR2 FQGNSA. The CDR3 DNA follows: TGTGCCAGCAGCAGGCAGGGGGGCCCCTACAATGAGCAGTTCTTC. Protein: CASSRQGGPYNEQFF.

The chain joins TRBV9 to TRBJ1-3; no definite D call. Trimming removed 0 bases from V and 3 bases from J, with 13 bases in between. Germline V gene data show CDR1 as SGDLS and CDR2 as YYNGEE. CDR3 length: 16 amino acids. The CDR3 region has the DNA TGTGCCAGCAGCGTAGAGCGGGGAGCAAGTGGAAACACCATATATTTT. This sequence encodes CASSVERGASGNTIYF.

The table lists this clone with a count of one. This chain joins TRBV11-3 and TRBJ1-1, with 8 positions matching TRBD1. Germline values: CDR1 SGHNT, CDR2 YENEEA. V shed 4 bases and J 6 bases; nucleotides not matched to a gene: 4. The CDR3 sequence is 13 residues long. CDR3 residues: CASSYQGASEAFF. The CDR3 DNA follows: TGTGCCAGCAGCTACCAGGGGGCCTCTGAAGCTTTCTTT.

The CDR3 coding sequence is TGTGCCAGCAGCCGGTGGGCCACCGGGGAGCTGTTTTTT. It yields the protein CASSRWATGELFF. This chain joins TRBV5-8 and TRBJ2-2; D is unclear. The CDR3 runs 13 residues. Deletions cut 4 bases from V and 4 bases from J, with 8 bases between. Germline lookup yields CDR1 SGHTS and CDR2 YDEGEE.

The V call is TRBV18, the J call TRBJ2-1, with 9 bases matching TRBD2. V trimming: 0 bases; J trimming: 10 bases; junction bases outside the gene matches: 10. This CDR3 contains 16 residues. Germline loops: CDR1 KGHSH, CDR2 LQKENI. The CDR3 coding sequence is TGTGCCAGCTCACCACCTCCGGGACTAGCATCTCAGGAGCAGTTCTTC. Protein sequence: CASSPPPGLASQEQFF.

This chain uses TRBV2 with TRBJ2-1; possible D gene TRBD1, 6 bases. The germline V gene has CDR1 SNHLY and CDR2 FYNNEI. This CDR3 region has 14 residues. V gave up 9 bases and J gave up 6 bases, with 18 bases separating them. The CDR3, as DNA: TGTGCCAGTCGGTGGTCAGGGGCTGGCAATGAGCAGTTCTTC. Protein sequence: CASRWSGAGNEQFF.

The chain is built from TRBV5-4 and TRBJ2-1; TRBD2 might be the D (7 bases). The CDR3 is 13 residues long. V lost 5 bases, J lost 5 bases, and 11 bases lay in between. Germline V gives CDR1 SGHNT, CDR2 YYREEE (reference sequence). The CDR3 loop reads CASRGGPDNEQFF. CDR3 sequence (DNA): TGTGCCAGCAGGGGGGGGCCCGACAATGAGCAGTTCTTC.

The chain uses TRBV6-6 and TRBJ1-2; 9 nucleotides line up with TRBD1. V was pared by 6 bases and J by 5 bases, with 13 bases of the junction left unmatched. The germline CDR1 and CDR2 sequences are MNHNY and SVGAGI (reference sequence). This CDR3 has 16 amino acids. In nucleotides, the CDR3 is TGTGCCAGCAGCCCACAACAGGGGGCATTAAATTATGGCTACACCTTC. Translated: CASSPQQGALNYGYTF.

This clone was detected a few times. CDR3 protein: CASSALGQPQHF. The DNA of the CDR3 is TGTGCCAGCAGCGCCCTAGGGCAGCCCCAGCATTTT. The V and J genes are TRBV5-4 and TRBJ1-5; unclear D gene. Germline V CDR1 and CDR2: SGHNT, YYREEE (reference sequence). Trimming cost V 4 bases and J 7 bases, with 9 bases left between them. This CDR3 has 12 amino acids.

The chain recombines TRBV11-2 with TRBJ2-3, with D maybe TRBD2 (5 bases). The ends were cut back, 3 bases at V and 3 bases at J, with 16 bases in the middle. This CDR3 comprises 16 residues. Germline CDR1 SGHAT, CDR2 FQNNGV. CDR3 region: CASSLSAGLGTDTQYF. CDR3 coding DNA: TGTGCCAGCAGCTTGAGTGCGGGTTTAGGTACAGATACGCAGTATTTT.

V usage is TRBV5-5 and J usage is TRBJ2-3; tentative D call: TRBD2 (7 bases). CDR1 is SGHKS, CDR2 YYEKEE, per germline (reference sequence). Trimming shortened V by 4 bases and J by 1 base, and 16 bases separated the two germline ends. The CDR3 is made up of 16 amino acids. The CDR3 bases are TGTGCCAGCAGCACATACAGGGAGGGTGGCACAGATACGCAGTATTTT. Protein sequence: CASSTYREGGTDTQYF. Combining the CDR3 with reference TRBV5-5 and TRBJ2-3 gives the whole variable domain DAGVTQSPTHLIKTRGQQVTLRCSPISGHKSVSWYQQVLGQGPQFIFQYYEKEERGRGNFPDRFSARQFPNYSSELNVNALLLGDSALYLCASSTYREGGTDTQYFGPGTRLTVL.

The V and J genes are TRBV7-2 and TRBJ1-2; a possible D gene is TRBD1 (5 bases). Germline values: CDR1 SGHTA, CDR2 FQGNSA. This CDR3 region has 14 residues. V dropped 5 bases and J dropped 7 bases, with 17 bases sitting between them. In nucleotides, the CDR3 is TGTGCCAGCAGCGTCCCCGGGGGTGTTAGTGGCTACACCTTC. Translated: CASSVPGGVSGYTF.

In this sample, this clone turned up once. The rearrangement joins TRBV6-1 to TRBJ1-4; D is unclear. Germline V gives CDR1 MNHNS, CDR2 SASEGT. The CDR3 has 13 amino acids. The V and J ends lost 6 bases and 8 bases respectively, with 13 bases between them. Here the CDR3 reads CASSLLGREKLFF. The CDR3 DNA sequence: TGTGCCAGCAGCCTCCTGGGTCGGGAAAAACTGTTTTTT.

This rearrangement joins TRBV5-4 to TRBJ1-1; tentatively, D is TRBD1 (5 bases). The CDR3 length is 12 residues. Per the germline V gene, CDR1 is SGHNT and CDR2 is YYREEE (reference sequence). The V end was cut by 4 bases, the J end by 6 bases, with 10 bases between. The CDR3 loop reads CASSLRESEAFF. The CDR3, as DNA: TGTGCCAGCAGCCTCAGGGAATCTGAAGCTTTCTTT.

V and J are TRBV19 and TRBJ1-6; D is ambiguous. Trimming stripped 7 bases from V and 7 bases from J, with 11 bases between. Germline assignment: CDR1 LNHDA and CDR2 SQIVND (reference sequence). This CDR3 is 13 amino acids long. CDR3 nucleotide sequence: TGTGCCAGTAATTTGAGGGCGAATTCACCCCTCCACTTT. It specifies CASNLRANSPLHF.

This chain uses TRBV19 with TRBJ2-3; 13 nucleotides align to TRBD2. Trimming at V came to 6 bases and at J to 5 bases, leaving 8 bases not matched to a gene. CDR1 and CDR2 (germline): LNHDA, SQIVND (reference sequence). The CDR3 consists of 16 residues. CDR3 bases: TGTGCCAGTAGGGACGGACTAGCGGGGGTTGGAGATACGCAGTATTTT. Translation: CASRDGLAGVGDTQYF.